This T cell receptor (beta chain) stems from a study of healthy donors' naive CD4 and CD8 T cells. Study at large: Donors, half of them female, were 20-25, 40-50 or 60-70 years old. Points from the study as a whole: Roughly 13% of CD4/CD8 propensity variance appeared explained by V, J and CDR3 charge.

On this clonotype: Its antigen is as yet unknown.

Each TCR library used around 500 ng of total RNA and a linear amplification protocol. In the original workflow: 78,000 or so TCR alpha transcripts were sequenced from 5 healthy donors. In TCRdb, the reads were re-called with MiXCR into one record per CDR3 protein. None of the V and J calls come from the authors' own analysis; TCRdb made them. In the table there are about 200,000 distinct CDR3 sequences, nearly 75% of which are singletons. This CDR3 spans 15 amino acids. V gave up 6 bases and J gave up 0 bases; unmatched junction bases: 11. Germline loops: CDR1 SQVTM, CDR2 ANQGSEA. The TCR was taken from a pool of human donors in good health; the sample pools cells from several healthy donors. V usage is TRBV29-1 and J usage is TRBJ2-7, with 7 bases identical to TRBD1. Sequencing was done on a sample of naive CD4+ and CD8+ T cells sorted from blood, pooled from several donors. The CDR3 loop reads CSVAGDSPSSYEQYF. CDR3 sequence (DNA): TGCAGCGTCGCTGGGGACAGCCCGAGCTCCTACGAGCAGTACTTC.